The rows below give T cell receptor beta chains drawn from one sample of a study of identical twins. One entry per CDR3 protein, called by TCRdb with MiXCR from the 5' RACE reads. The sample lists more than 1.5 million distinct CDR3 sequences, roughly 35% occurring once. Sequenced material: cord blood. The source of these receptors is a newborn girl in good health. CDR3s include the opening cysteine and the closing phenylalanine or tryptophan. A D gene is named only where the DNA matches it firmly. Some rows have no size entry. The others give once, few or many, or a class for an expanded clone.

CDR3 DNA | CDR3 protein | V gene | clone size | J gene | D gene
TGTGCCAACAGTTTAGAGGGGGGACTAGCGGACAATGAGCAGTTCTTC | CANSLEGGLADNEQFF | TRBV12-3/TRBV12-4 | - | TRBJ2-1 | TRBD2
TGTGCCAGCAGCTTGGCTGGCCAGCGGGGGTACCAAGAGACCCAGTACTTC | CASSLAGQRGYQETQYF | TRBV5-6 | few | TRBJ2-5 | TRBD2
TGTGCCAGCAGGAGTGGGACTAGCGGGAGTGCAAGTCTCAATGAGCAGTTCTTC | CASRSGTSGSASLNEQFF | TRBV27 | - | TRBJ2-1 | TRBD2
TGTGCCAGCAGGACAGGGGGCAGAGGCGGACCCCTCCACTTT | CASRTGGRGGPLHF | TRBV3-1 | - | TRBJ1-6 | TRBD1
TGTGCCATCAGCGAGCTAGCGGGAATGGGCGAGCAGTACTTC | CAISELAGMGEQYF | TRBV10-3 | few | TRBJ2-7 | TRBD2
TGCAGCGTACCGGGACTAGGAAACACCGGGGAGCTGTTTTTT | CSVPGLGNTGELFF | TRBV29-1 | few | TRBJ2-2 | TRBD2
TGTGCCAGCCACAAGCGGGAGGGCCCTCCCGGAAATGAGCAGTTCTTC | CASHKREGPPGNEQFF | TRBV4-2 | many | TRBJ2-1 | TRBD2
TGTGCCAGCAGGATGGGACTAGCCTACAATGAGCAGTTCTTC | CASRMGLAYNEQFF | TRBV28 | - | TRBJ2-1 | TRBD2
TGCAGCGTTGAAAGGACTGAAGCTTTCTTT | CSVERTEAFF | TRBV29-1 | many | TRBJ1-1 | -
TGTGCCAGCAGCTTAAGCAGGGGGCACGGCTACACCTTC | CASSLSRGHGYTF | TRBV27 | many | TRBJ1-2 | TRBD1
TGTGCCAGCAGCCCGGACAGGAGGGGAGCTTTCTTT | CASSPDRRGAFF | TRBV12-3/TRBV12-4 | - | TRBJ1-1 | TRBD1
TGCGCCAGCAGCGCGGGACAGTCCACCTACGAGCAGTACTTC | CASSAGQSTYEQYF | TRBV5-1 | - | TRBJ2-7 | -
TGTGCCAGCAGCTCCCACCGGGACGGCAATCAGCCCCAGCATTTT | CASSSHRDGNQPQHF | TRBV7-9 | - | TRBJ1-5 | -
TGCAGTGCTAGTTCTGAGGGGCCCTCCTACGAGCAGTACTTC | CSASSEGPSYEQYF | TRBV20-1 | - | TRBJ2-7 | -
TGTGCCATCAGTGCCCGGGGAACCTATGGCTACACCTTC | CAISARGTYGYTF | TRBV10-3 | few | TRBJ1-2 | -
TGTGCCAGCAGTTACTCGGAGGGGAGTGGCTACACCTTC | CASSYSEGSGYTF | TRBV6-2/TRBV6-3 | few | TRBJ1-2 | -
TGTGCCATCAGGGGGGACAGAGCAAACTACGAGCAGTACTTC | CAIRGDRANYEQYF | TRBV10-3 | - | TRBJ2-7 | TRBD1
TGTGCCAGCAGCCCAACTAGCGGGATAACGGTTGAGCAGTACTTC | CASSPTSGITVEQYF | TRBV14 | - | TRBJ2-5 | TRBD2
TGTGCCGTTTCGGGGGTGGCCAAAAACATTCAGTACTTC | CAVSGVAKNIQYF | TRBV10-3 | few | TRBJ2-4 | -
TGTGCCAGCAGCTTAGGTGTCGGGGTAACTCAGCCCCAGCATTTT | CASSLGVGVTQPQHF | TRBV7-2 | - | TRBJ1-5 | -
TGTGCCAGCTCACCCTTACTAGCAGCCCGTACAGATACGCAGTATTTT | CASSPLLAARTDTQYF | TRBV18 | few | TRBJ2-3 | -
TGTGCCAGCTCACCGGTCCAGGGACCTGAAGCTTTCTTT | CASSPVQGPEAFF | TRBV18 | - | TRBJ1-1 | -
TGCGCCAGCAGCGTGGGCAGGCCCTACAATGAGCAGTTCTTC | CASSVGRPYNEQFF | TRBV5-1 | few | TRBJ2-1 | -
TGTGCCAGCAGTCCCACCCGGGACAGGGTCTCCGATACGCAGTATTTT | CASSPTRDRVSDTQYF | TRBV27 | few | TRBJ2-3 | TRBD1